Presented here are 17 T cell receptor beta chains from one specimen sequenced in a study of shared clonotypes between healthy human individuals. Clones were read by immunoSEQ multiplex PCR, and TCRdb kept only the in-frame ones, dropping some. Found here are a few million clones, just over 90% of them singletons; the top ten hold 0.39%. The source material was naive CD4+ T cells from PBMCs. Noted subset: CD45RA+ positively selected. These receptors were taken from a man aged 18-30 years in good health. Some clones in this sample may be carry-over from other donors' samples.

The chain joins TRBV5-5 to TRBJ1-4; TRBD1 might be the D (5 bases). This CDR3 is 15 amino acids long. V lost 4 bases and J 0 bases, leaving 10 bases between the germline ends. CDR1 is SGHKS, CDR2 YYEKEE, per germline (reference sequence). Written as DNA, the CDR3 is TGTGCCAGCAGCCGGGTGGGGCCAACTAATGAAAAACTGTTTTTT. Amino acid sequence: CASSRVGPTNEKLFF.

This chain uses TRBV29-1 with TRBJ2-1; the D is unclear. CDR3 length equals 13 residues. The ends were cut back, 8 bases at V and 6 bases at J, with 17 bases in the middle. Germline assignment: CDR1 SQVTM and CDR2 ANQGSEA. CDR3 sequence: CSSGMRTVNEQFF. Here the CDR3 DNA reads TGCAGCTCTGGGATGAGGACGGTCAATGAGCAGTTCTTC.

The chain has TRBV7-2 and TRBJ2-2; 8 bases are shared with TRBD2. Germline V CDR1 and CDR2: SGHTA, FQGNSA. This CDR3 is 16 amino acids long. V shed 8 bases and J 4 bases; nucleotides not matched to a gene: 12. CDR3 sequence: CASGLSGGRSTGELFF. In nucleotides, the CDR3 is TGTGCCAGCGGTCTCAGCGGGGGACGGAGCACCGGGGAGCTGTTTTTT.

V and J are TRBV28 and TRBJ2-1; possibly TRBD2 for D (6 bases). Per the germline V gene, CDR1 is MDHEN and CDR2 is SYDVKM. There are 14 residues in the CDR3. The V gene lost 6 bases and the J gene lost 4 bases, with 13 bases spanning the gap. DNA of the CDR3: TGTGCCAGCAGCCTTAACGGGGGATACAATGAGCAGTTCTTC. Translated, it gives CASSLNGGYNEQFF.

The V and J genes are TRBV7-3 and TRBJ2-1, with D possibly being TRBD2 (7 bases). The germline V and J ends were trimmed by 5 bases and 9 bases, with 14 bases remaining between them. CDR1 is SGHTA and CDR2 is FQGTGA in the germline V gene. There are 13 residues in the CDR3. The CDR3 DNA reads TGTGCCAGCAGCCTTATGAGGGGGGGTGAGCAGTTCTTC. It specifies CASSLMRGGEQFF.

The chain couples TRBV19 to TRBJ2-3; D not resolved. Germline-derived CDR1 and CDR2 are LNHDA and SQIVND (reference sequence). This CDR3 is 14 amino acids long. V was cut by 3 bases and J by 2 bases, with 9 bases left in between. CDR3 in amino acids: CASSMTIATDTQYF. CDR3 nucleotides: TGTGCCAGTAGTATGACGATTGCCACAGATACGCAGTATTTT. Looking up the rest from reference TRBV19 and TRBJ2-3 gives the full variable domain: DGGITQSPKYLFRKEGQNVTLSCEQNLNHDAMYWYRQDPGQGLRLIYYSQIVNDFQKGDIAEGYSVSREKKESFPLTVTSAQKNPTAFYLCASSMTIATDTQYFGPGTRLTVL.

This clone was seen just once. The DNA for the CDR3 is TGTGCCATCAGCCCTCTGGGAACCGGGACTAGCGGGAGTTCGTCCTACAATGAGCAGTTCTTC. Its translation: CAISPLGTGTSGSSSYNEQFF. The rearrangement uses TRBV10-3 and TRBJ2-1; 14 bases fit TRBD2. Germline values: CDR1 ENHRY, CDR2 SYGVKD. The V gene end was trimmed by 6 bases and the J gene end by 1 base; junction bases not matched to a gene: 17. The CDR3 length is 21 residues.

The V and J genes are TRBV11-3 and TRBJ2-7, with unresolved D. In germline, CDR1 is SGHNT, CDR2 YENEEA. The CDR3 is 11 amino acids. Trimming took 4 bases from V and 3 from J, leaving 4 bases between them. CDR3 region: CASSSHYEQYF. CDR3 nucleotide sequence: TGTGCCAGCAGCTCCCACTACGAGCAGTACTTC.

This chain joins TRBV27 and TRBJ1-2, with TRBD1 matching over 8 bases. The V gene end was trimmed by 4 bases and the J gene end by 2 bases; junction bases not matched to a gene: 3. The CDR3 has 14 residues. The V gene's germline CDR1 is MNHEY and CDR2 SMNVEV (reference sequence). Here the CDR3 reads CASSYRGENYGYTF. CDR3 bases: TGTGCCAGCAGTTACAGGGGGGAAAACTATGGCTACACCTTC.

This chain connects TRBV18 to TRBJ1-1; a weak D match, TRBD1 (5 bases). In germline, CDR1 is KGHSH, CDR2 LQKENI. The CDR3 is 17 amino acids. Trimming removed 0 bases from V and 0 bases from J, with 14 bases in between. The CDR3 DNA reads as TGTGCCAGCTCACCACCGGGCGGGGGGTGGATGAACACTGAAGCTTTCTTT. Its translation is CASSPPGGGWMNTEAFF.

V gene TRBV7-3 combines with J gene TRBJ2-2; 10 nucleotides match TRBD1. V was clipped by 5 bases and J by 5 bases; unmatched bases: 11. The CDR3 is 17 amino acids. The germline gives CDR1 SGHTA, CDR2 FQGTGA. The CDR3 region is CASSPNRDRGRTGELFF. The CDR3 nucleotides read TGTGCCAGCAGCCCCAACCGGGACAGGGGACGGACCGGGGAGCTGTTTTTT.

The chain has TRBV27 and TRBJ1-4; 8 positions match TRBD1. With 5 bases clipped from V and 3 bases from J, the junction kept 8 bases outside the gene matches. The CDR3 consists of 16 residues. CDR1 and CDR2 from the germline V gene are MNHEY and SMNVEV (reference sequence). The CDR3 protein is CASSISQGAANEKLFF. CDR3 bases: TGTGCCAGCAGTATTTCCCAGGGGGCAGCTAATGAAAAACTGTTTTTT.

V usage is TRBV30 and J usage is TRBJ2-1; possibly TRBD2 for D (7 bases). Trimming left V 2 bases short and J 8 bases short, with 19 bases between. The germline V gene has CDR1 GTSNPN and CDR2 SVGIG (reference sequence). This CDR3 is 15 amino acids long. The DNA of the CDR3 is TGTGCCTGGAGTCCCGGGGGGCGGGAGACCGATGAGCAGTTCTTC. The encoded protein is CAWSPGGRETDEQFF.

The chain is built from TRBV7-6 and TRBJ2-1, with 10 bases matching TRBD1. The CDR3 totals 18 residues. Looked up from germline, CDR1 is SGHVS and CDR2 is FNYEAQ. V lost 3 bases to trimming and J lost 8 bases; unmatched junction nucleotides: 16. In DNA form, the CDR3 reads TGTGCCAGCAGCTTGAGACACAACGGACAGGGGGTTGCTGATGAGCAGTTCTTC. Protein: CASSLRHNGQGVADEQFF.

The gene calls are TRBV4-2 and TRBJ1-6; tentative D call: TRBD1 (5 bases). This CDR3 comprises 18 residues. Germline assignment: CDR1 LGHNA and CDR2 YNFKEQ. V was clipped by 2 bases and J by 9 bases, with 23 bases between them. CDR3 sequence: CASSQPPPLTTEGSPLHF. The CDR3 DNA sequence: TGTGCCAGCAGCCAACCCCCTCCACTAACGACAGAGGGTTCACCCCTCCACTTT.

The chain combines TRBV19 with TRBJ2-7; the D gene could be TRBD1 or TRBD2 (5 bases each). CDR1 is LNHDA and CDR2 is SQIVND in the germline V gene (reference sequence). The CDR3 is 15 residues long. Trimming removed 1 base at V and 3 bases at J, with 13 bases between. CDR3 residues: CASSIGGYQIYEQYF. The CDR3 DNA reads as TGTGCCAGTAGTATAGGGGGGTATCAAATCTACGAGCAGTACTTC. The full variable domain, in which reference TRBV19 and TRBJ2-7 provide the parts outside the CDR3, is DGGITQSPKYLFRKEGQNVTLSCEQNLNHDAMYWYRQDPGQGLRLIYYSQIVNDFQKGDIAEGYSVSREKKESFPLTVTSAQKNPTAFYLCASSIGGYQIYEQYFGPGTRLTVT.

The chain carries TRBV6-1 and TRBJ2-7, with 7 bases fitting TRBD1. The germline V gene has CDR1 MNHNS and CDR2 SASEGT. The CDR3 contains 14 residues. The V and J ends lost 7 bases and 2 bases, in that order; junction bases with no gene match: 8. CDR3 in amino acids: CASIPGQPTYEQYF. The CDR3 region has the DNA TGTGCCAGCATCCCGGGACAGCCGACCTACGAGCAGTACTTC.